This T cell receptor (beta chain) was obtained from a study of shared clonotypes between healthy human individuals. Whole-study results and caveats: There were few donors, and this limited the genetic and exposure-history diversity represented.

Naive CD4+ cells were CD45RA-selected; the remaining cells were memory. Points on this clone: Antigen specificity is unknown.

The method was immunoSEQ multiplex PCR; TCRdb's version includes in-frame clones alone and lacks a portion of them. The table has roughly 2.4 million clones, around 95% seen once; the top ten hold 0.13%. Source material: naive CD4+ T cells sorted from blood. Specified subset: CD45RA+ positively selected. This TCR came from a man younger than 30 in good health.

The CDR3 DNA reads TGTGCCAGCTCACCACCTAATCGACAGGGTACCAATCAGCCCCAGCATTTT. Translating it yields CASSPPNRQGTNQPQHF. The chain couples TRBV18 to TRBJ1-5; 7 positions match TRBD1. Germline V gene data show CDR1 as KGHSH and CDR2 as LQKENI. The CDR3 is 17 residues long. V lost 0 bases and J lost 3; bases outside the gene matches: 8.